The 26 T cell receptor beta chains in this list originate from one sample, sequenced in a study. TCRdb ran MiXCR on the RT-PCR reads and lists one entry per CDR3 protein. The data contain 650,000 to 800,000 distinct CDR3 sequences, 14% of them singletons. The sample consisted of memory CD4+ T cells from blood. Receptors were obtained from a female donor in good health, serving as a healthy control.

Ten or more counts support this clonotype. The chain combines TRBV24-1 with TRBJ2-3; D is uncertain. The V end was cut by 4 bases, the J end by 6 bases, with 13 bases between. Germline V gene data show CDR1 as KGHDR and CDR2 as SFDVKD. CDR3 length: 14 residues. CDR3 protein: CATSDPTVVDTQYF. CDR3 DNA sequence: TGTGCCACCAGTGACCCGACTGTGGTCGATACGCAGTATTTT.

This clonotype was seen at least ten times. The J gene is TRBJ2-2, the V gene TRBV5-1; perhaps TRBD1 as D (6 bases). Trimming took off 5 bases at V and 3 bases at J, with 14 bases between the two ends. CDR3 length: 15 residues. Germline CDR1 SGHRS, CDR2 YFSETQ. The chain's CDR3 is CASRWGPQDTGELFF. The CDR3 DNA sequence: TGCGCCAGCAGATGGGGGCCCCAGGACACCGGGGAGCTGTTTTTT.

This clonotype showed up just a few times. The V call is TRBV20-1, the J call TRBJ2-5; D gene uncertain. Germline V CDR1 and CDR2: DFQATT, SNEGSKA (reference sequence). The CDR3 is 14 amino acids. V shed 6 bases and J shed 0 bases, with 14 bases lying between them. The CDR3 DNA reads TGCAGTGCCACCGACGTGGCTGACCAAGAGACCCAGTACTTC. It is translated as CSATDVADQETQYF.

This clonotype was detected a few times. The chain carries TRBV20-1 and TRBJ1-5; tentatively, D is TRBD1 (5 bases). CDR3 length: 15 residues. CDR1 is DFQATT and CDR2 is SNEGSKA in the germline V gene (reference sequence). Deletions cut 3 bases from V and 1 base from J, with 13 bases between. The CDR3 coding sequence is TGCAGTGCTAGGGCGGGGGTTAGAAGCAATCAGCCCCAGCATTTT. Its protein is CSARAGVRSNQPQHF.

J is TRBJ1-6 and V is TRBV12-3 or TRBV12-4; 8 nucleotides agree with TRBD1. The J segment lost 10 bases and the V segment lost 2 bases, leaving 4 bases of the junction unmatched. The CDR3 is 14 amino acids. CDR3 in DNA: TGTGCCAGCAGTTTAACCGGACAGGGATCACCCCTCCACTTT. It translates to CASSLTGQGSPLHF.

The V call is TRBV7-6, the J call TRBJ2-1, with a weak D call TRBD1 (6 bases). V was shortened by 0 bases and J by 0 bases, with 12 bases between the two germline ends. The germline V gene has CDR1 SGHVS and CDR2 FNYEAQ. CDR3 length: 17 amino acids. This CDR3 is CASSLATGDPSYNEQFF. The CDR3 DNA sequence: TGTGCCAGCAGCTTAGCGACAGGTGACCCCTCCTACAATGAGCAGTTCTTC.

The chain links TRBV12-3 or TRBV12-4 to TRBJ2-3, with TRBD2 as a possible D gene (7 bases). This CDR3 region has 16 residues. V lost 6 bases and J 3 bases, leaving 19 bases between the germline ends. CDR3 in DNA: TGTGCCAGCAGCCGAGTAGGGGGGGGGGGGACAGATACGCAGTATTTT. It yields the protein CASSRVGGGGTDTQYF.

As DNA, the CDR3 is TGTGCCAGCCATTCTGGGGTGGTGAACACTGAAGCTTTCTTT. It translates to CASHSGVVNTEAFF. The genes are TRBV7-2 and TRBJ1-1; D is ambiguous. The V gene's germline CDR1 is SGHTA and CDR2 FQGNSA. This CDR3 is 14 amino acids long. V dropped 8 bases and J dropped 0 bases, with 13 bases sitting between them.

This clonotype was found a few times. This chain uses TRBV6-1 with TRBJ1-1; D is uncertain. There are 16 residues in the CDR3. The germline CDR1 and CDR2 sequences are MNHNS and SASEGT. Trimming removed 4 bases from V and 5 bases from J, with 20 bases in between. The CDR3 spells CASSVHLPVDGTEAFF. CDR3 DNA: TGTGCCAGCAGTGTACACCTCCCCGTGGATGGAACTGAAGCTTTCTTT.

This clonotype was seen a handful of times. This rearrangement joins TRBV20-1 to TRBJ1-6; D unclear. Deletions cut 6 bases from V and 9 bases from J, with 18 bases between. From germline, CDR1 is DFQATT and CDR2 SNEGSKA (reference sequence). The CDR3 spans 14 residues. DNA for the CDR3: TGCAGTGCAACCGAGGCCCACAGTGGTTCACCCCTCCACTTT. This translates into CSATEAHSGSPLHF.

This clonotype was recorded at least ten times. The rearrangement joins TRBV5-6 to TRBJ1-5; TRBD1 agrees at 8 bases. CDR3 size: 14 residues. Trimming at V came to 2 bases and at J to 6 bases, leaving 4 bases not matched to a gene. Looked up from germline, CDR1 is SGHDT and CDR2 is YYEEEE. The CDR3, as DNA: TGTGCCAGCAGCTTATCTCAGGGGGCTCAGCCCCAGCATTTT. Translating it yields CASSLSQGAQPQHF.

In DNA form, the CDR3 reads TGTGCCAGCAGCTTGGACAGGGGATCGAGTGTGGCTTTCTTT. Amino acids: CASSLDRGSSVAFF. This chain uses TRBV7-2 with TRBJ1-1, with 9 bases that match TRBD1. V shed 3 bases and J 11 bases; nucleotides not matched to a gene: 10. This CDR3 contains 14 residues. Germline loops: CDR1 SGHTA, CDR2 FQGNSA.

V and J are TRBV9 and TRBJ2-1; 10 positions match TRBD2. Germline-derived CDR1 and CDR2 are SGDLS and YYNGEE. V was clipped by 4 bases and J by 2 bases; unmatched bases: 6. This CDR3 comprises 16 residues. The CDR3 reads CASSPSAGGPYNEQFF. The CDR3 DNA reads TGTGCCAGCAGCCCCTCAGCGGGAGGGCCCTACAATGAGCAGTTCTTC.

This chain connects TRBV11-2 to TRBJ2-5; 12 nucleotides agree with TRBD1. CDR1 and CDR2 (germline): SGHAT, FQNNGV. The CDR3 sequence is 16 residues long. The ends lost 1 base at V and 5 bases at J; junction bases unmatched: 5. For the CDR3, the DNA is TGTGCCAGCAGCTTAGTAGGGACAGGGGGCCGGGAGACCCAGTACTTC. Translation: CASSLVGTGGRETQYF. Full variable domain (remainder filled in from reference TRBV11-2 and TRBJ2-5): EAGVAQSPRYKIIEKRQSVAFWCNPISGHATLYWYQQILGQGPKLLIQFQNNGVVDDSQLPKDRFSAERLKGVDSTLKIQPAKLEDSAVYLCASSLVGTGGRETQYFGPGTRLLVL.

This clonotype turned up a few times. CDR3 protein: CSASGTSYSGANVLTF. DNA for the CDR3: TGCAGTGCTAGTGGGACAAGTTACTCTGGGGCCAACGTCCTGACTTTC. The rearrangement links TRBV20-1 to TRBJ2-6; TRBD1 might be the D (6 bases). Trimming took 3 bases from V and 0 from J, leaving 12 bases between them. CDR1 is DFQATT, CDR2 SNEGSKA, per germline (reference sequence). This CDR3 region has 16 residues.

This chain links TRBV24-1 with TRBJ1-1, with D perhaps TRBD1 (5 bases). Germline CDR1 KGHDR, CDR2 SFDVKD. The CDR3 spans 13 residues. Trimming left V 9 bases short and J 0 bases short, with 10 bases between. CDR3 DNA: TGTGCCACCTCGGACATACTGAACACTGAAGCTTTCTTT. Protein: CATSDILNTEAFF.

This clonotype was seen only a few times. The V and J genes are TRBV20-1 and TRBJ1-1; D gene ambiguous. CDR1 and CDR2 from the germline V gene are DFQATT and SNEGSKA (reference sequence). The CDR3 spans 12 residues. V was pared by 4 bases and J by 2 bases, with 8 bases between. CDR3 sequence (DNA): TGCAGTGCTATAGGATTTAACACTGAAGCTTTCTTT. It encodes CSAIGFNTEAFF.

This clonotype was seen many times. The chain recombines TRBV7-2 with TRBJ1-5; 8 bases are shared with TRBD1. Germline assignment: CDR1 SGHTA and CDR2 FQGNSA. V dropped 4 bases and J dropped 6; count of bases not matched to a gene: 8. The CDR3 sequence is 15 residues long. CDR3 amino acids: CASSYPQGGVQPQHF. DNA for the CDR3: TGTGCCAGCAGCTACCCACAGGGGGGAGTTCAGCCCCAGCATTTT.

Only a few counts were recorded for this clonotype. The rearrangement joins TRBV5-1 to TRBJ2-3; 9 bases are a match to TRBD2. The CDR3 consists of 14 residues. Germline V CDR1 and CDR2: SGHRS, YFSETQ. The junction had 6 bases not matched to a gene; V was cut back by 5 bases and J by 5 bases. The CDR3 nucleotides are TGCGCCAGCAGTGTTAGCGGGAGTAAAGATACGCAGTATTTT. Encoded protein: CASSVSGSKDTQYF. Complete variable domain (other parts from reference TRBV5-1 and TRBJ2-3): KAGVTQTPRYLIKTRGQQVTLSCSPISGHRSVSWYQQTPGQGLQFLFEYFSETQRNKGNFPGRFSGRQFSNSRSEMNVSTLELGDSALYLCASSVSGSKDTQYFGPGTRLTVL.

The J gene is TRBJ1-2, the V gene TRBV7-2; a possible D gene is TRBD1 (6 bases). Trimming cost V 1 base and J 7 bases, with 16 bases left between them. The CDR3 totals 15 residues. Germline V CDR1 and CDR2: SGHTA, FQGNSA. CDR3 amino acids: CASSLEASQGIGYTF. CDR3 sequence (DNA): TGTGCCAGCAGCTTAGAGGCCTCACAGGGAATTGGCTACACCTTC.

This clonotype was counted at least ten times. The chain uses TRBV7-9 and TRBJ2-5; no clear D. In germline, CDR1 is SEHNR, CDR2 FQNEAQ (reference sequence). V dropped 1 base and J dropped 2 bases, with 8 bases sitting between them. The CDR3 is made up of 14 amino acids. The CDR3 protein is CASSLVSKQETQYF. The CDR3 DNA reads TGTGCCAGCAGCTTAGTATCTAAACAAGAGACCCAGTACTTC.

This sequence joins TRBV7-3 and TRBJ2-1, with 9 positions matching TRBD2. Per germline, CDR1 SGHTA and CDR2 FQGTGA. This CDR3 has 16 amino acids. The trim removed 5 bases at V and 7 bases at J, leaving 12 bases unmatched. The CDR3 loop reads CASSRNSGGPENEQFF. The CDR3 coding sequence is TGTGCCAGCAGCCGCAATAGCGGGGGCCCCGAGAATGAGCAGTTCTTC.

In this sample, this clonotype turned up a few times. The chain joins TRBV5-1 to TRBJ1-4; D gene unclear. This CDR3 region has 14 residues. Germline-derived CDR1 and CDR2 are SGHRS and YFSETQ. V lost 2 bases, J lost 8 bases, and 13 bases lay in between. The CDR3 reads CASSFSTTGEKLFF. The CDR3 DNA follows: TGCGCCAGCAGCTTTTCTACGACCGGGGAAAAACTGTTTTTT.

This clonotype was picked up a small number of times. CDR3 DNA sequence: TGCGCCAGCAGCTTGGGAGTGGACTATAGCAATCAGCCCCAGCATTTT. This encodes CASSLGVDYSNQPQHF. The genes are TRBV5-1 and TRBJ1-5; D not resolved. Trimming left V 0 bases short and J 0 bases short, with 10 bases between. Per germline, CDR1 SGHRS and CDR2 YFSETQ. CDR3 length: 16 amino acids.

This clonotype has just a few counts. This chain connects TRBV9 to TRBJ2-7; possibly TRBD1 for D (6 bases). The germline V and J ends were trimmed by 2 bases and 6 bases, with 15 bases remaining between them. The CDR3 runs to 14 residues. In germline, CDR1 is SGDLS, CDR2 YYNGEE. CDR3 sequence (DNA): TGTGCCAGCAGCGTGGGGGCTACAGCACTCGAGCAGTACTTC. Amino acid sequence: CASSVGATALEQYF.

The chain links TRBV19 to TRBJ2-1; 9 positions agree with TRBD2. Germline CDR1 is LNHDA and CDR2 is SQIVND (reference sequence). V lost 7 bases to trimming and J lost 3 bases; unmatched junction nucleotides: 4. The length of the CDR3 is 14 residues. CDR3 coding DNA: TGTGCCAGTATGCGGACTAGCGACTACAATGAGCAGTTCTTC. Its translation is CASMRTSDYNEQFF.